This TCR beta chain emerged from a study of CD8 T cells in ankylosing spondylitis. With respect to this clonotype: The antigen is not known.

Study conclusions and caveats: Within peripheral blood, clones linked to disease were CD8+ and relatively rare. Several highly homologous variants formed a TCR beta motif that appeared characteristic of ankylosing spondylitis blood.

It was by quantitative 5'-RACE with molecular barcodes that TCR beta libraries were made. TCRdb reprocessed the 5' RACE reads with MiXCR, giving one entry per CDR3 protein. The top ten clones hold roughly 4.2% of a sample with nearly 250,000 distinct CDR3 sequences, 30% to 35% of them seen once. CDR1 is DFQATT, CDR2 SNEGSKA, per germline (reference sequence). This CDR3 has 12 amino acids. Losses at the gene ends were 5 bases for V and 4 bases for J; bases not matched to a gene: 2. V is TRBV20-1 and J is TRBJ1-1; 9 nucleotides agree with TRBD1. The TCR originated in a male donor with ankylosing spondylitis or in good health (not recorded which). Sequencing was carried out using blood, either unsorted or a sorted T cell fraction (not recorded which). CDR3 sequence reads: CSAGTGTTEAFF. The CDR3 DNA sequence: TGCAGTGCTGGGACAGGGACCACTGAAGCTTTCTTT.